This TCR beta chain was recovered during a study of OX40 agonist ivuxolimab in advanced cancers. Regarding the study in general: Ivuxolimab was an agonistic, fully human IgG2 monoclonal antibody directed against OX40 (CD134), a costimulatory receptor. Intravenous ivuxolimab was administered to patients every 2 weeks at six dose levels: 0.01, 0.1, 0.3, 1.5, 3 and 10 mg/kg. Of the 50 to 55 dose-escalation patients, hepatocellular carcinoma was present in around 19, melanoma in roughly 15, renal cell carcinoma in 9 and head and neck cancer in 9. A male proportion of roughly 80% and a mean age of 60 years, ranging from roughly 23 to 90, were recorded for the dose-escalation cohort. Patients were allowed to have had prior anti-PD-1, anti-PD-L1 or anti-CTLA-4 therapy, and approximately 41% of the dose-escalation patients had previously received checkpoint inhibitors. Partial responses were achieved by three dose-escalation patients, of whom one had hepatocellular carcinoma and two had cutaneous melanoma. Peripheral TCRbeta sequencing was intended to test whether TCR sequence diversity was altered and clonal T-cell expansion was caused by ivuxolimab. The monotherapy dose-escalation portion (N ≈ 50 patients) of the phase I ivuxolimab trial is reported in the paper. The paper as a whole reports these results and caveats: In partial responders in the 0.1-3.0 mg/kg groups, normalized peripheral clonal expansion was found to be among the lowest, especially among CD8+ T cells. After ivuxolimab, CD8+ T cells had more expanded clones than CD4+ T cells on average. Low levels of normalized T-cell clonal expansion were also seen in some patients who did not respond. The antigen specificity of the peripheral T cells that underwent clonal expansion was not determined. At doses from 0.1 to 3.0 mg/kg, clonal expansion was seen in both CD4+ and CD8+ blood T cells between baseline and week 6.

Genomic DNA was extracted from sorted cells for sequencing of the TCRbeta CDR3 region. TCRbeta CDR3 regions were sequenced using the immunoSEQ Assay. TCRdb carries this immuneACCESS record with in-frame sequences only. Its versions omit some clonotypes, under half of them owing to an unresolved V gene in the studies checked, with the rest unexplained. This sample gives roughly 70,000 clones in total; about 88% of them show up just once. The top ten clones comprise 4% to 4.5% of the sample. Its CDR3 holds 14 amino acids, cysteine through phenylalanine. Here the CDR3 DNA is all that survives: 42 bases in frame from base 1. For CDR1 and CDR2, the germline V gene lists SGHNT and YENEEA. V ends up 5 bases short and J 6 bases short, with an unmatched junction base count of 4. Patients with autoimmune disease history or receiving systemic immunosuppression were excluded from the trial. Peripheral blood for TCR sequencing was collected from all dose cohorts at baseline, on cycle 4 day 1, and on cycle 7 day 1. The samples were drawn from a first-in-human, open-label, multicenter phase I dose-escalation trial of ivuxolimab. Adults with locally advanced or metastatic melanoma, renal cell carcinoma, hepatocellular carcinoma or head and neck squamous cell carcinoma were enrolled in the trial. CD4+ and CD8+ T cells were sorted separately from peripheral blood before TCR sequencing.

With respect to this clone: The antigen this receptor binds is unknown. Base qualities are not provided; no much larger clone lies one nucleotide away.

This sample comprised CD4+ or CD8+ T cells sorted from blood, obtained in a trial of the OX40 agonist ivuxolimab. The sequence joins TRBV11-3 to TRBJ2-7, with 13 middle bases fitting TRBD2. The source of this sequence is an adult with an advanced solid tumor such as melanoma, head and neck, liver or kidney cancer. The CDR3 region has the sequence CASSLGLAGVEQYF. The sequenced DNA: TGTGCCAGCAGCCTAGGACTAGCGGGAGTCGAGCAGTACTTC.